This entry lists 10 T cell receptor beta chains sequenced from one sample in a study of shared clonotypes between healthy human individuals. Method: immunoSEQ multiplex PCR; TCRdb's copy keeps in-frame clones and lacks some. The table has 2 million or so clones, 90% to 95% seen once. Sequencing used naive CD4+ T cells sorted from blood. Noted subset: CD45RA+ positively selected. Receptors originate from a man younger than 30 in good health.

The CDR3: CASSPGAPGGYTF. The CDR3 coding sequence is TGCGCCAGCAGCCCCGGAGCGCCGGGCGGCTACACCTTC. The V and J genes are TRBV5-1 and TRBJ1-2; D call uncertain. Trimming cost V 4 bases and J 8 bases, with 15 bases left between them. The CDR3 has 13 amino acids. Germline V lookup: CDR1 SGHRS, CDR2 YFSETQ.

About this clone: Other nucleotide sequences from this sample produce the same CDR3. The CDR3 sequence: CSGRQGLNTEAFF. The DNA for the CDR3 is TGCAGCGGCCGACAGGGGTTGAACACTGAAGCTTTCTTT. The rearrangement uses TRBV29-1 and TRBJ1-1, with 8 positions matching TRBD1. CDR1 and CDR2 (germline): SQVTM, ANQGSEA. V dropped 7 bases and J dropped 0; count of bases not matched to a gene: 4. This CDR3 has 13 amino acids.

To note about this clone: Additional DNA sequences in this sample encode the identical CDR3. The chain has TRBV19 and TRBJ2-2, with D perhaps TRBD1 (7 bases). Germline V CDR1 and CDR2: LNHDA, SQIVND (reference sequence). The length of the CDR3 is 15 residues. With 4 bases removed from V and 0 bases from J, the gap between germline ends came to 9 bases. CDR3 coding DNA: TGTGCCAGTAGTAGCGGGACAGCGAACACCGGGGAGCTGTTTTTT. Translation: CASSSGTANTGELFF.

The genes are TRBV5-6 and TRBJ2-7; D unclear. CDR1 and CDR2 (germline): SGHDT, YYEEEE. Trimming took 0 bases from V and 6 from J, leaving 10 bases between them. This CDR3 is 13 amino acids long. The CDR3 is CASSLGHPGEQYF. CDR3 bases: TGTGCCAGCAGCTTGGGACACCCTGGCGAGCAGTACTTC.

On this clone itself: At the DNA level, this CDR3 is encoded by other sequences in the same sample as well. The gene calls are TRBV18 and TRBJ1-5; D is possibly TRBD1 (6 bases). The germline V and J ends were trimmed by 0 bases and 3 bases, with 9 bases remaining between them. This CDR3 spans 15 amino acids. The germline CDR1 and CDR2 sequences are KGHSH and LQKENI. CDR3 in DNA: TGTGCCAGCTCACCACCTGGACAGTCCAATCAGCCCCAGCATTTT. Its translation: CASSPPGQSNQPQHF.

The CDR3, as DNA: TGTGCCAGCAGTGAGGCGGGGGGGAACACCGGGGAGCTGTTTTTT. Residues: CASSEAGGNTGELFF. The rearrangement links TRBV25-1 to TRBJ2-2; 8 positions match TRBD2. Germline loops: CDR1 MGHDK, CDR2 SYGVNS. Trimming removed 3 bases from V and 1 base from J; junction bases left unmatched: 1. CDR3 length: 15 amino acids. Looking up the rest from reference TRBV25-1 and TRBJ2-2 gives the full variable domain: EADIYQTPRYLVIGTGKKITLECSQTMGHDKMYWYQQDPGMELHLIHYSYGVNSTEKGDLSSESTVSRIRTEHFPLTLESARPSHTSQYLCASSEAGGNTGELFFGEGSRLTVL.

This clone appeared a few times. The chain is built from TRBV4-1 and TRBJ1-4, with 7 bases matching TRBD1. CDR1 is MGHRA, CDR2 YSYEKL, per germline. V trimming: 5 bases; J trimming: 7 bases; junction bases outside the gene matches: 13. This CDR3 is 16 amino acids long. CDR3 DNA sequence: TGCGCCAGCAGCGGGAACTCAGGGGGTCGGGTTGAAAAACTGTTTTTT. Its protein product is CASSGNSGGRVEKLFF.

This chain connects TRBV29-1 to TRBJ2-2, with D unresolved. This CDR3 contains 13 residues. V lost 7 bases and J 6 bases, leaving 15 bases between the germline ends. Germline V gene sequence: CDR1 SQVTM, CDR2 ANQGSEA. The chain's CDR3 is CSGGGLTSGELFF. The CDR3 coding sequence is TGCAGCGGTGGTGGCCTTACTTCCGGGGAGCTGTTTTTT.

The genes are TRBV7-9 and TRBJ1-3, with D perhaps TRBD1 (6 bases). In germline, CDR1 is SEHNR, CDR2 FQNEAQ (reference sequence). CDR3 length: 16 amino acids. Deletions cut 0 bases from V and 7 bases from J, with 16 bases between. The CDR3 sequence is CASSLALGQLGNTIYF. The CDR3 DNA reads as TGTGCCAGCAGCTTAGCCCTAGGACAGCTAGGGAACACCATATATTTT. Combining the CDR3 with reference TRBV7-9 and TRBJ1-3 gives the whole variable domain DTGVSQNPRHKITKRGQNVTFRCDPISEHNRLYWYRQTLGQGPEFLTYFQNEAQLEKSRLLSDRFSAERPKGSFSTLEIQRTEQGDSAMYLCASSLALGQLGNTIYFGEGSWLTVV.

About this clone itself: In the same sample, other DNA sequences code for this CDR3. V usage is TRBV18 and J usage is TRBJ2-7; 10 bases fit TRBD1. The junction had 7 bases not matched to a gene; V was cut back by 2 bases and J by 3 bases. Germline CDR1 KGHSH, CDR2 LQKENI. The CDR3 runs to 16 residues. The CDR3 DNA sequence: TGTGCCAGCTCACCAACACCGGGACAGGGGTACTACGAGCAGTACTTC. This gives the protein CASSPTPGQGYYEQYF.